The T cell receptor beta chain under discussion was sequenced for a study of T cells in Graves' hyperthyroidism and ophthalmopathy. Study-wide results and limits: Using 13 V-J features, a model discriminated ophthalmopathy from stable hyperthyroidism.

Stable Graves' hyperthyroidism denoted no ophthalmopathy progression over 18 months. Uncontrolled infection, other autoimmune disease, pregnancy or lactation disqualified patients from enrolment. It was RNA transcripts that yielded the amplified TCR beta CDR3 regions. Primed by the HTBI set, a first-round RT-PCR was run on the TCR CDR3. TCRdb re-called the multiplex PCR reads with MiXCR, one entry per CDR3 protein. The sample holds hundreds of thousands of distinct CDR3 sequences, approximately 15% seen once. Comments on this clonotype: Its antigen is not known.

There are 14 residues in the CDR3. CDR1 DFQATT and CDR2 SNEGSKA come from the germline V gene (reference sequence). The J segment lost 6 bases and the V segment lost 3 bases, leaving 8 bases of the junction unmatched. This clonotype was obtained from a woman between 18 and 29 years old with Graves' hyperthyroidism. The chain uses TRBV20-1 and TRBJ2-3; 8 nucleotides match TRBD2. Sequencing was done on a sample of blood. This CDR3 reads CSASRAGGGDTQYF. CDR3 sequence (DNA): TGCAGTGCTAGTAGGGCGGGAGGAGGGGATACGCAGTATTTT.